This T cell receptor (beta chain) was profiled in a study of blood T cell repertoires in COVID-19. This clone has just a few counts. Profiling relied on immunoSEQ multiplex PCR, and the TCRdb table lists in-frame clones only, not all of them. The data hold approximately 28,000 clones, with roughly 80% observed a single time. Source material: peripheral blood. This TCR was recovered from a woman in her seventies with active or convalescent COVID-19.

CDR3 bases: TGTGCCACCAGCAGAGATCCGGGGGGCCGAACCGGGGAGCTGTTTTTT. This encodes CATSRDPGGRTGELFF. This chain connects TRBV15 to TRBJ2-2; TRBD2 might be the D (7 bases). From germline, CDR1 is LNHNV and CDR2 YYDKDF (reference sequence). The length of the CDR3 is 16 residues. V dropped 0 bases and J dropped 5 bases, with 13 bases sitting between them.